These T cell receptor beta chains were read from a single sample in a study of T cell responses to AZD1222 COVID-19 vaccine. Using immunoSEQ multiplex PCR, the repertoire was profiled, and TCRdb retains in-frame clones only, with some absent. The table lists some 120,000 clones, more than 85% of them singletons. The input for sequencing was peripheral blood, taken on day 0 of AZD1222 vaccination. All receptors derive from an adult in good health. Both conserved end residues are part of each CDR3. The D gene is left open where the match is weak. A row's size may be missing; if present it is once, few, many or a size class.

v_gene	j_gene	abundance	d_gene	CDR3aa	CDR3nt
TRBV7-6	TRBJ1-5	NA	NA	CASSEPNQPQHF	TGTGCCAGCAGCGAACCGAATCAGCCCCAGCATTTT
TRBV29-1	TRBJ2-1	NA	TRBD2	CSVGGLAGGRGYNEQFF	TGCAGCGTTGGAGGACTAGCGGGAGGGCGAGGGTACAATGAGCAGTTCTTC
TRBV10-1	TRBJ2-6	once	NA	CASSDRDIAGANVLTF	TGCGCCAGCAGTGACAGGGATATCGCTGGGGCCAACGTCCTGACTTTC
TRBV19	TRBJ1-2	NA	TRBD1	CASSGQGNYYGYTF	TGTGCCAGTAGTGGACAGGGGAATTACTATGGCTACACCTTC
TRBV9	TRBJ2-1	NA	NA	CASSRLARGSYNEQFF	TGTGCCAGCAGTAGGCTTGCAAGGGGGTCCTACAATGAGCAGTTCTTC
TRBV21-1	TRBJ2-7	NA	NA	CASSKAPRGLYEQYF	TGTGCCAGCAGCAAGGCCCCCAGGGGGCTCTACGAGCAGTACTTC
TRBV24-1	TRBJ2-3	NA	NA	CATSEDLDTQYF	TGTGCCACCAGTGAAGATTTAGATACGCAGTATTTT
TRBV7-2	TRBJ2-1	NA	TRBD2	CASTRIAGAYNEQFF	TGTGCCAGCACCAGAATAGCGGGAGCCTACAATGAGCAGTTCTTC
TRBV6-5	TRBJ2-1	once	TRBD2	CASSRSGSNEQFF	TGTGCCAGCAGCCGCAGCGGGAGTAATGAGCAGTTCTTC
TRBV24-1	TRBJ2-3	NA	NA	CATSDLYWGTDTQYF	TGTGCCACCAGTGATTTGTATTGGGGCACCGATACGCAGTATTTT
TRBV6-6	TRBJ1-1	once	NA	CASSKWSGNTGPEAFF	TGTGCCAGCAGCAAATGGTCGGGGAATACAGGCCCTGAAGCTTTCTTT
TRBV4-1	TRBJ2-1	NA	NA	CASSTLPLINEQFF	TGCGCCAGCAGTACCCTACCCCTCATCAATGAGCAGTTCTTC
TRBV5-6	TRBJ2-3	NA	TRBD1	CASSLVGDRGTDTQYF	TGTGCCAGCAGCTTGGTCGGAGACAGGGGAACAGATACGCAGTATTTT
TRBV5-1	TRBJ1-1	NA	NA	CASSLSTGISEAFF	TGCGCCAGCAGCTTGTCCACAGGGATATCTGAAGCTTTCTTT
TRBV7-3	TRBJ2-1	once	TRBD2	CASSLNTGGNEQFF	TGTGCCAGCAGCTTAAATACGGGGGGGAATGAGCAGTTCTTC
TRBV6-5	TRBJ2-2	NA	NA	CASRPPAGITGELFF	TGTGCCAGCAGACCCCCGGCAGGGATCACCGGGGAGCTGTTTTTT
TRBV20-1	TRBJ1-5	NA	TRBD1	CSASAGTGVGNQPQHF	TGCAGTGCTAGTGCCGGGACAGGGGTTGGCAATCAGCCCCAGCATTTT
TRBV29-1	TRBJ2-1	NA	NA	CSVDKASSYNEQFF	TGCAGCGTTGATAAGGCTAGCTCCTACAATGAGCAGTTCTTC
TRBV4-1	TRBJ1-3	NA	NA	CASSQVGPDTIYF	TGCGCCAGCAGCCAAGTCGGTCCGGACACCATATATTTT
TRBV15	TRBJ2-1	NA	TRBD2	CATSTDGLAGNNEQFF	TGTGCCACCAGCACTGACGGACTAGCGGGGAACAATGAGCAGTTCTTC
TRBV6-5	TRBJ2-2	NA	NA	CASSFQGWGTGELFF	TGTGCCAGCAGTTTCCAGGGGTGGGGCACCGGGGAGCTGTTTTTT
TRBV5-1	TRBJ2-1	NA	NA	CASSQGSGSSYNEQFF	TGCGCCAGCAGCCAGGGGAGTGGGAGCTCCTACAATGAGCAGTTCTTC
TRBV9	TRBJ2-7	NA	NA	CASSAGHASYEQYF	TGTGCCAGCAGCGCGGGACACGCGAGCTACGAGCAGTACTTC
TRBV4-3	TRBJ2-7	NA	TRBD1	CASSQGSDRAFYEQYF	TGCGCCAGCAGCCAAGGGTCGGACAGGGCCTTCTACGAGCAGTACTTC
TRBV6-2/TRBV6-3	TRBJ1-6	NA	NA	CASSYAQGLENSPLHF	TGTGCCAGCAGTTATGCGCAGGGACTGGAGAATTCACCCCTCCACTTT
TRBV6-1	TRBJ2-7	NA	TRBD2	CASSEALGLPSYEQYF	TGTGCCAGCAGTGAAGCGTTGGGACTACCCTCCTACGAGCAGTACTTC
TRBV5-6	TRBJ2-7	NA	TRBD1	CASSLGTGGYYEQYF	TGTGCCAGCAGCTTGGGGACAGGAGGCTACTACGAGCAGTACTTC
TRBV9	TRBJ2-1	NA	TRBD2	CASSNRTSGSSYNEQFF	TGTGCCAGCAGCAACCGGACTAGCGGGAGCTCCTACAATGAGCAGTTCTTC
TRBV2	TRBJ1-1	NA	TRBD1	CASSERRQGAGEAFF	TGTGCCAGCAGTGAACGTAGACAGGGGGCGGGTGAAGCTTTCTTT
TRBV6-5	TRBJ1-2	NA	NA	CASSYTRGYGYTF	TGTGCCAGCAGTTACACCCGTGGCTATGGCTACACCTTC
TRBV29-1	TRBJ1-4	once	TRBD1	CSVLRWDRGSANEKLFF	TGCAGCGTTCTTCGATGGGACAGGGGTTCGGCTAATGAAAAACTGTTTTTT
TRBV2	TRBJ1-1	once	NA	CATEGTDPEAFF	TGTGCCACCGAAGGGACTGACCCTGAAGCTTTCTTT
TRBV12-5	TRBJ2-3	NA	TRBD1	CASADYEKTGATDTQYF	TGTGCTAGTGCCGATTACGAAAAAACAGGGGCAACAGATACGCAGTATTTT
TRBV18	TRBJ2-2	NA	NA	CASSPSGPERTGELFF	TGTGCCAGCTCACCATCCGGGCCTGAGAGAACCGGGGAGCTGTTTTTT
TRBV20-1	TRBJ2-3	NA	NA	CSASTGGILDTQYF	TGCAGTGCTAGTACGGGCGGGATTTTAGATACGCAGTATTTT
TRBV12-5	TRBJ2-2	NA	TRBD1	CASGPSPTGATGELFF	TGTGCTAGTGGGCCCTCCCCGACAGGGGCCACCGGGGAGCTGTTTTTT
TRBV2	TRBJ1-5	NA	NA	CASSEPSPQGFKNQPQHF	TGTGCCAGCAGTGAACCGTCGCCTCAGGGATTTAAGAATCAGCCCCAGCATTTT
TRBV6-5	TRBJ2-7	NA	TRBD1	CASSYSGQGAEEQYF	TGTGCCAGCAGTTACTCGGGACAGGGGGCGGAGGAGCAGTACTTC
TRBV7-8	TRBJ1-5	NA	NA	CASSLALHSNQPQHF	TGTGCCAGCAGCTTAGCTCTCCATAGCAATCAGCCCCAGCATTTT
TRBV20-1	TRBJ2-3	NA	NA	CSATAPSHLF	TGCAGTGCCACGGCCCCGTCCCACCTTTTT
TRBV19	TRBJ1-5	NA	NA	CASSTSRGGNSNQPQHF	TGTGCCAGTAGTACATCGAGGGGGGGAAATAGCAATCAGCCCCAGCATTTT
TRBV27	TRBJ2-3	NA	NA	CASSLGWSADTQYF	TGTGCCAGCAGTTTAGGATGGAGCGCAGATACGCAGTATTTT